This T cell receptor (beta chain) was sequenced during a study of blood T cell repertoires in COVID-19. In the study overall: The analysed material was cDNA or gDNA that came from T cells, B-cell-depleted T cells, or PBMCs.

Per germline, CDR1 LNHDA and CDR2 SQIVND (reference sequence). This CDR3 contains 17 residues. The junction had 11 bases not matched to a gene; V was cut back by 4 bases and J by 4 bases. Sequencing used immunoSEQ multiplex PCR; TCRdb keeps in-frame clones, though not all of them. The table lists around 160,000 clones, 75% to 85% of them singletons. Participants had their cohort set by participant-reported clinical history. Recovered participants had two consecutive negative NP/OP PCR tests, healthcare professional clearance, or symptom resolution. The chain joins TRBV19 to TRBJ1-1; 11 positions match TRBD1. Sequencing was carried out using PBMCs or T cells enriched from blood (not recorded which). The origin of this receptor is an older woman who had recovered from COVID-19. CDR3 sequence: CASSTWTGGAEPTEAFF. Written as DNA, the CDR3 is TGTGCCAGTAGTACATGGACAGGGGGCGCAGAGCCCACTGAAGCTTTCTTT.